This entry lists 3 T cell receptor beta chains sequenced from one sample in a study of blood T cell repertoires in COVID-19. TCRdb's copy holds only in-frame clones and misses some; the assay was immunoSEQ multiplex PCR. This table has approximately 240,000 clones, roughly 90% appearing once. The source material was peripheral blood. These TCRs come from a woman aged 40-49 years who had recovered from COVID-19.

The genes are TRBV19 and TRBJ2-5, with 16 bases lining up with TRBD2. CDR1 and CDR2 (germline): LNHDA, SQIVND (reference sequence). V was clipped by 7 bases and J by 5 bases; unmatched bases: 7. This CDR3 is 16 amino acids long. As DNA, the CDR3 is TGTGCCAGTATCGGGACTAGCGGGGGGGCATGGGAGACCCAGTACTTC. Protein: CASIGTSGGAWETQYF.

This CDR3 reads CASSEMRGSSYNEQFF. For the CDR3, the DNA is TGTGCCAGCAGCGAAATGCGTGGGAGCTCCTACAATGAGCAGTTCTTC. The chain links TRBV7-9 to TRBJ2-1; tentatively, D is TRBD2 (5 bases). The CDR3 loop spans 16 amino acids. V was pared by 5 bases and J by 0 bases, with 14 bases between. Per the germline V gene, CDR1 is SEHNR and CDR2 is FQNEAQ (reference sequence).

The chain recombines TRBV6-5 with TRBJ1-2; possibly TRBD1 for D (5 bases). Germline V gene lookup returns CDR1 MNHEY and CDR2 SVGAGI. The CDR3 totals 14 residues. Trimming took off 2 bases at V and 10 bases at J, with 17 bases between the two ends. In DNA, the CDR3 is TGTGCCAGCAGTTACGGGTGGACCCGGGGGGACTACACCTTC. This sequence encodes CASSYGWTRGDYTF.